The clone carrying this T cell receptor (beta chain) showed up just a few times. The antigen is not known. Germline loops: CDR1 SGHTA, CDR2 FQGNSA. V lost 8 bases and J lost 6, with 18 bases in between. This CDR3 is 14 amino acids long. This sample was included in a study of CD8 T cells in Susac syndrome. Notes on the study in general: The TCR sequencing and HLA analysis in the study involved a relatively small number of individuals, as the study acknowledged.

RNA, at about 0.45 to 1 ug, was reverse transcribed with random hexamers. Multiplex PCR with immunoSEQ amplified the TCR beta CDR3 across 54 Vbeta and 13 Jbeta. TCRdb independently ran MiXCR on the immunoSEQ multiplex PCR reads; one entry per CDR3 protein. The profile shows about 140,000 distinct CDR3 sequences, 85% to 95% of them singletons. CD8+ and CD4+ T cells from blood underwent TCR beta sequencing. The sequence came from a human donor with Susac syndrome. What was sequenced was CD4+ T cells from PBMCs. V and J are TRBV7-2 and TRBJ2-3, with D tentatively TRBD2 (7 bases). Here the CDR3 reads CASARRGARDTQYF. The CDR3 nucleotides are TGTGCCAGCGCGCGACGGGGGGCTAGGGATACGCAGTATTTT.